The next 9 T cell receptor beta chains were all read from a single sample in a study of OX40 agonist ivuxolimab in advanced cancers. The repertoire was sequenced with immunoSEQ multiplex PCR; TCRdb's copy has only in-frame clones and lacks some. The data show around 60,000 clones, 80% to 95% seen once. Sequenced here: CD4+ or CD8+ T cells sorted from blood, sampled in a trial of the OX40 agonist ivuxolimab. Receptors originate from an adult with an advanced solid tumor such as melanoma, head and neck, liver or kidney cancer.

The rearrangement links TRBV30 to TRBJ2-1, with 13 bases fitting TRBD2. This CDR3 has 16 residues. Germline CDR1 is GTSNPN and CDR2 is SVGIG (reference sequence). The V and J ends lost 5 bases and 7 bases, in that order; junction bases with no gene match: 11. This CDR3 reads CAWELAGGPRVNEQFF. The CDR3 DNA sequence: TGTGCCTGGGAACTAGCGGGAGGGCCGAGAGTGAATGAGCAGTTCTTC.

The chain is built from TRBV19 and TRBJ2-7; 8 positions agree with TRBD1. This CDR3 comprises 15 residues. The V and J ends lost 3 bases and 2 bases, in that order; junction bases with no gene match: 6. CDR1 and CDR2 (germline): LNHDA, SQIVND (reference sequence). The DNA of the CDR3 is TGTGCCAGTAGTATTAAGGACAGGGCCCCCTACGAGCAGTACTTC. This codes for CASSIKDRAPYEQYF.

The V call is TRBV4-1, the J call TRBJ2-1; TRBD1 matches at 7 bases. The germline V gene encodes CDR1 MGHRA and CDR2 YSYEKL. The V and J ends lost 2 bases and 5 bases, in that order; junction bases with no gene match: 12. This CDR3 contains 17 residues. The CDR3 DNA follows: TGCGCCAGCAGCCAACAACCGACAGGGCCCCCTAACAATGAGCAGTTCTTC. Translating gives CASSQQPTGPPNNEQFF.

The chain recombines TRBV28 with TRBJ1-2; 9 bases are a match to TRBD1. Germline CDR1 is MDHEN and CDR2 is SYDVKM. The CDR3 sequence is 16 residues long. Trimming cost V 5 bases and J 2 bases; bases outside gene matches: 9. The CDR3 reads CASSRHGTGLNYGYTF. In DNA, the CDR3 is TGTGCCAGCAGTCGCCACGGGACAGGGTTGAACTATGGCTACACCTTC.

The chain employs TRBV5-4 and TRBJ1-2; 7 bases are shared with TRBD1. Losses at the gene ends were 3 bases for V and 3 bases for J; bases not matched to a gene: 5. The CDR3 has 14 amino acids. The germline V gene has CDR1 SGHNT and CDR2 YYREEE (reference sequence). The CDR3 loop is CASSSIDRDYGYTF. CDR3 nucleotide sequence: TGTGCCAGCAGCTCCATCGACAGGGACTATGGCTACACCTTC. The full variable domain, with the rest looked up from reference TRBV5-4 and TRBJ1-2, is ETGVTQSPTHLIKTRGQQVTLRCSSQSGHNTVSWYQQALGQGPQFIFQYYREEENGRGNFPPRFSGLQFPNYSSELNVNALELDDSALYLCASSSIDRDYGYTFGSGTRLTVV.

The V gene is TRBV7-9, the J gene TRBJ2-7, with D tentatively TRBD1 (6 bases). The V end was cut by 8 bases, the J end by 5 bases, with 10 bases between. This CDR3 has 11 residues. CDR1 and CDR2 (germline): SEHNR, FQNEAQ (reference sequence). The CDR3 loop is CASSPGDEQYF. The CDR3 DNA sequence: TGTGCCAGCTCACCAGGGGACGAGCAGTACTTC.

The chain combines TRBV18 with TRBJ2-3, with a possible D match to TRBD2 (5 bases). This CDR3 spans 14 amino acids. Germline V gene data show CDR1 as KGHSH and CDR2 as LQKENI. Trimming shortened V by 0 bases and J by 6 bases, and 10 bases separated the two germline ends. CDR3 bases: TGTGCCAGCTCACCACCGCGGGCGACGGATACGCAGTATTTT. It is translated as CASSPPRATDTQYF.

This chain connects TRBV27 to TRBJ2-7; the match to TRBD2 covers 16 bases. J gave up 3 bases and V 1 base, and 6 bases lay outside the gene matches. The CDR3 covers 18 residues. Germline CDR1 and CDR2: MNHEY and SMNVEV (reference sequence). Here the CDR3 reads CASSLLGLAGGPLYEQYF. The CDR3 DNA sequence: TGTGCCAGCAGTTTATTGGGACTAGCGGGAGGGCCCCTCTACGAGCAGTACTTC.

The gene calls are TRBV7-6 and TRBJ2-7; the match to TRBD1 covers 9 bases. The length of the CDR3 is 16 residues. From germline, CDR1 is SGHVS and CDR2 FNYEAQ. J lost 7 bases, V lost 1 base, and 11 bases had no gene match. The CDR3 bases are TGTGCCAGCAGCTTAGTTCGAGGACAGGGGACGGGTGAGCAGTACTTC. Translated, it gives CASSLVRGQGTGEQYF.